This TCR beta chain was obtained from a study of PD-L1 blockade in urothelial cancer. Study-level background: As for prior chemotherapy regimens, patients had received 0 to 3. A median around 150,000 T cells were found in blood samples.

The study collected 1 to 8 samples per patient, pretreatment and on-treatment. TCRdb's table, derived via immunoSEQ multiplex PCR, lists solely in-frame clones and lacks some. In the table there are 44,000 or so clones, 88% of which are singletons. The germline V gene has CDR1 SQVTM and CDR2 ANQGSEA. V lost 7 bases and J lost 7, with 20 bases in between. The CDR3 totals 14 residues. This sample comprised PBMCs, obtained around atezolizumab (anti-PD-L1) treatment. The V call is TRBV29-1, the J call TRBJ2-1, with D possibly being TRBD2 (6 bases). The source is an elderly man with urothelial cancer. CDR3 in DNA: TGCAGCGGGGAAGACGGGGGTAGGAGAAATGAGCAGTTCTTC. Translated: CSGEDGGRRNEQFF.